Shown below are 24 T cell receptor beta chains from a single sample sequenced in a study of shared clonotypes between healthy human individuals. Repertoires were generated with immunoSEQ multiplex PCR, while TCRdb's copy carries only in-frame clones and drops some. The profile covers roughly 2.4 million clones, with approximately 96% appearing a single time and 0.1% to 0.15% taken by the ten largest. Sequenced input: naive CD4+ T cells sorted from blood. The subset here: CD45RA+ positively selected. All receptors come from a man aged 18 to 35 in good health.

The chain uses TRBV7-8 and TRBJ1-2; D is uncertain. CDR1 and CDR2 (germline): SGHVS, FQNEAQ. This CDR3 comprises 15 residues. With 5 bases removed from V and 3 bases from J, the gap between germline ends came to 16 bases. The CDR3 DNA follows: TGTGCCAGCAGCGCCCTAATCTCAACCGACTATGGCTACACCTTC. This codes for CASSALISTDYGYTF.

The V call is TRBV19, the J call TRBJ2-2; 8 nucleotides line up with TRBD2. V shed 6 bases, J shed 3 bases, and the junction held 9 bases outside the gene matches. CDR1 and CDR2 from the germline V gene are LNHDA and SQIVND (reference sequence). CDR3 length equals 16 residues. In DNA form, the CDR3 reads TGTGCCAGTAGGGGTAATAGCGGGAAGGACACCGGGGAGCTGTTTTTT. It specifies CASRGNSGKDTGELFF.

The chain employs TRBV18 and TRBJ1-2, with TRBD1 identical over 7 bases. Looked up from germline, CDR1 is KGHSH and CDR2 is LQKENI. The CDR3 sequence is 15 residues long. With V trimmed by 2 bases and J by 7 bases, 10 bases remained unmatched. CDR3 region: CASSPSQGDFGGYTF. The CDR3 nucleotides are TGTGCCAGCTCACCAAGCCAGGGGGATTTTGGTGGCTACACCTTC.

The CDR3 DNA sequence: TGTGCCAGCAGCTTAGGGATTCCTAATTCACCCCTCCACTTT. It is translated as CASSLGIPNSPLHF. The J gene is TRBJ1-6, the V gene TRBV7-9; no definite D call. Germline lookup yields CDR1 SEHNR and CDR2 FQNEAQ (reference sequence). The CDR3 has 14 residues. Trimming pared 1 base from V and 6 bases from J, leaving 7 bases between.

V gene TRBV6-5 combines with J gene TRBJ1-5; D unresolved. This CDR3 region has 11 residues. The V gene's germline CDR1 is MNHEY and CDR2 SVGAGI. V was pared by 5 bases and J by 6 bases, with 5 bases between. The CDR3 DNA reads as TGTGCCAGCAGTCAATCTCAGCCCCAGCATTTT. Translated: CASSQSQPQHF.

A note on this clone: In the same sample, other DNA sequences code for this CDR3. This chain links TRBV19 with TRBJ2-7; D might be TRBD2 (6 bases). The length of the CDR3 is 12 residues. Per the germline V gene, CDR1 is LNHDA and CDR2 is SQIVND (reference sequence). Trimming pared 1 base from V and 6 bases from J, leaving 7 bases between. CDR3 nucleotides: TGTGCCAGTAGTATAGTCGGGGGCGAGCAGTACTTC. Protein: CASSIVGGEQYF.

This chain links TRBV7-2 with TRBJ2-7, with 13 bases that match TRBD2. The CDR3 has 14 residues. Germline V gene data show CDR1 as SGHTA and CDR2 as FQGNSA. V shed 6 bases, J shed 5 bases, and the junction held 4 bases outside the gene matches. The CDR3 protein is CASRQGLAGDEQYF. The CDR3 DNA reads as TGTGCCAGCAGACAAGGACTAGCGGGAGACGAGCAGTACTTC.

The J gene is TRBJ2-2, the V gene TRBV5-1, with TRBD2 as a possible D gene (5 bases). Germline V lookup: CDR1 SGHRS, CDR2 YFSETQ. This CDR3 comprises 17 residues. Trimming stripped 5 bases from V and 2 bases from J, with 19 bases between. CDR3 coding DNA: TGCGCCAGCAGACTAGACGGTAGAACTCTAAACACCGGGGAGCTGTTTTTT. Its translation is CASRLDGRTLNTGELFF.

This clone was seen just once. This chain joins TRBV6-6 and TRBJ2-7; 10 positions agree with TRBD1. The CDR3 extends over 14 amino acids. V was pared by 6 bases and J by 3 bases, with 5 bases of the junction left unmatched. Germline V lookup: CDR1 MNHNY, CDR2 SVGAGI (reference sequence). The CDR3 protein is CASRPGTGDYEQYF. DNA of the CDR3: TGTGCCAGCAGGCCCGGGACAGGGGACTACGAGCAGTACTTC.

The V gene is TRBV7-9, the J gene TRBJ2-7; 7 bases align to TRBD1. Germline V gene sequence: CDR1 SEHNR, CDR2 FQNEAQ (reference sequence). CDR3 length equals 17 residues. Losses at the gene ends were 5 bases for V and 2 bases for J; bases not matched to a gene: 15. The CDR3: CASSLTGLGSKAYEQYF. The CDR3 DNA sequence: TGTGCCAGCAGCCTGACAGGGTTGGGATCTAAGGCCTACGAGCAGTACTTC.

With regard to this clone: This same CDR3 is encoded by further DNA sequences in the sample. The chain employs TRBV5-4 and TRBJ2-3; no reliable D call. Trimming shortened V by 0 bases and J by 1 base, and 9 bases separated the two germline ends. The V gene's germline CDR1 is SGHNT and CDR2 YYREEE (reference sequence). The CDR3 contains 15 residues. The CDR3 is CASSLALQRTDTQYF. CDR3 coding DNA: TGTGCCAGCAGCTTGGCCTTGCAACGCACAGATACGCAGTATTTT. Complete variable domain (other parts from reference TRBV5-4 and TRBJ2-3): ETGVTQSPTHLIKTRGQQVTLRCSSQSGHNTVSWYQQALGQGPQFIFQYYREEENGRGNFPPRFSGLQFPNYSSELNVNALELDDSALYLCASSLALQRTDTQYFGPGTRLTVL.

The chain has TRBV5-1 and TRBJ2-3; no definite D call. The CDR3 sequence is 16 residues long. Germline V CDR1 and CDR2: SGHRS, YFSETQ. V gave up 3 bases and J gave up 2 bases, with 16 bases separating them. CDR3 DNA sequence: TGCGCCAGCAGCTCTGTCGCCCGGGCCTCCACAGATACGCAGTATTTT. Translated: CASSSVARASTDTQYF.

V and J are TRBV25-1 and TRBJ2-1, with D tentatively TRBD2 (7 bases). Trimming pared 7 bases from V and 6 bases from J, leaving 13 bases between. The CDR3 loop spans 13 amino acids. CDR1 and CDR2 (germline): MGHDK, SYGVNS. The CDR3 region is CASTPGEGNEQFF. The CDR3 nucleotides are TGTGCCAGCACACCAGGGGAGGGCAATGAGCAGTTCTTC.

The CDR3 nucleotides are TGTGCCACCAGCCCCCCGGCGGGGGCTGAAGCTTTCTTT. The encoded protein is CATSPPAGAEAFF. V is TRBV15 and J is TRBJ1-1; D possibly corresponds to TRBD1 (5 bases). The V and J ends lost 5 bases and 6 bases respectively, with 13 bases between them. In germline, CDR1 is LNHNV, CDR2 YYDKDF (reference sequence). The CDR3 is 13 amino acids.

The chain combines TRBV29-1 with TRBJ1-2; D unresolved. Germline V lookup: CDR1 SQVTM, CDR2 ANQGSEA. Trimming pared 4 bases from V and 7 bases from J, leaving 16 bases between. There are 13 residues in the CDR3. The CDR3: CSVGGGTFSGYTF. CDR3 nucleotides: TGCAGCGTTGGTGGCGGAACCTTTAGTGGCTACACCTTC.

The J gene is TRBJ2-2, the V gene TRBV4-3, with TRBD2 identical over 9 bases. Germline assignment: CDR1 LGHNA and CDR2 YSLEER. The length of the CDR3 is 20 residues. J lost 3 bases, V lost 3 bases, and 17 bases had no gene match. The CDR3 sequence is CASSHHEPRIAGVDTGELFF. Here the CDR3 DNA reads TGCGCCAGCAGCCATCATGAACCGAGAATAGCGGGAGTAGACACCGGGGAGCTGTTTTTT.

This sequence joins TRBV29-1 and TRBJ2-3, with 9 bases fitting TRBD2. The V segment lost 7 bases and the J segment 2 bases; nucleotides outside the gene matches: 7. This CDR3 is 14 amino acids long. From germline, CDR1 is SQVTM and CDR2 ANQGSEA. CDR3 nucleotides: TGCAGCGGACGGACTAGCGTTATCACAGATACGCAGTATTTT. Translating it yields CSGRTSVITDTQYF.

This clone was observed a few times. This chain connects TRBV20-1 to TRBJ1-1, with no clear D. CDR3 length equals 11 residues. Germline V gene lookup returns CDR1 DFQATT and CDR2 SNEGSKA (reference sequence). Trimming stripped 8 bases from V and 3 bases from J, with 10 bases between. CDR3 region: CSPPGDTEAFF. The CDR3 nucleotides read TGCAGTCCCCCTGGGGACACTGAAGCTTTCTTT.

The V call is TRBV7-9, the J call TRBJ1-2; no firm D call. V shed 10 bases and J shed 0 bases, with 18 bases lying between them. Germline V gives CDR1 SEHNR, CDR2 FQNEAQ (reference sequence). The CDR3 has 15 amino acids. CDR3 sequence reads: CAKGSRLKANYGYTF. CDR3 DNA sequence: TGTGCCAAAGGGTCCCGCCTAAAGGCTAACTATGGCTACACCTTC.

Of note for this clone: The same CDR3 arises from other DNA sequences in this sample as well. The chain has TRBV2 and TRBJ1-3; D is perhaps TRBD1 (5 bases). V lost 6 bases and J 0 bases, leaving 6 bases between the germline ends. Germline-derived CDR1 and CDR2 are SNHLY and FYNNEI. CDR3 size: 13 residues. The CDR3 nucleotides are TGTGCCAGCAGGGGGGACTCTGGAAACACCATATATTTT. Its translation: CASRGDSGNTIYF.

This clone was seen a single time. This sample includes further DNA sequences coding for the same CDR3. This chain joins TRBV7-9 and TRBJ2-7, with D maybe TRBD1 (5 bases). The germline gives CDR1 SEHNR, CDR2 FQNEAQ (reference sequence). Trimming cost V 1 base and J 0 bases, with 10 bases left between them. The CDR3 is 15 residues long. The CDR3, as DNA: TGTGCCAGCAGCTTAGGGGGTGGGGCCTCCTACGAGCAGTACTTC. Translating it yields CASSLGGGASYEQYF.

The rearrangement joins TRBV5-1 to TRBJ2-3; TRBD2 is a possible D gene (6 bases). This CDR3 has 14 amino acids. Germline V lookup: CDR1 SGHRS, CDR2 YFSETQ. The V and J ends lost 2 bases and 2 bases respectively, with 9 bases between them. The CDR3 protein is CASSFSGFTDTQYF. DNA for the CDR3: TGCGCCAGCAGCTTTAGCGGATTCACAGATACGCAGTATTTT.

J is TRBJ2-7 and V is TRBV2; the D is unclear. Per the germline V gene, CDR1 is SNHLY and CDR2 is FYNNEI. Deletions cut 7 bases from V and 1 base from J, with 14 bases between. The CDR3 sequence is 14 residues long. The CDR3 DNA follows: TGTGCCAGCAAACCCGCAATCCTTTCCTACGAGCAGTACTTC. It encodes CASKPAILSYEQYF.

The J gene is TRBJ2-3, the V gene TRBV4-3; TRBD2 matches at 7 bases. Germline loops: CDR1 LGHNA, CDR2 YSLEER. The CDR3 has 17 amino acids. Trimming cost V 0 bases and J 6 bases; bases outside gene matches: 12. CDR3: CASSQDQLAATWDTQYF. CDR3 DNA: TGCGCCAGCAGCCAAGACCAGCTAGCGGCGACGTGGGATACGCAGTATTTT.